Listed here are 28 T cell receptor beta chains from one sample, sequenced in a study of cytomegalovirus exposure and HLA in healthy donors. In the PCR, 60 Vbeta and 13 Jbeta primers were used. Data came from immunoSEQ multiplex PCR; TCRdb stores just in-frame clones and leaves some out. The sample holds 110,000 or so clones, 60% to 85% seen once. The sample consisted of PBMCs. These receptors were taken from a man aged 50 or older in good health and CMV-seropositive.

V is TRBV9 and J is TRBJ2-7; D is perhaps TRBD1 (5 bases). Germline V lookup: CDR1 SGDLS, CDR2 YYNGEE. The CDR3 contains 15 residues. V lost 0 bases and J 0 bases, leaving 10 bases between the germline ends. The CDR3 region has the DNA TGTGCCAGCAGCGTAGGCCCAGGGATCTCCTACGAGCAGTACTTC. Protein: CASSVGPGISYEQYF.

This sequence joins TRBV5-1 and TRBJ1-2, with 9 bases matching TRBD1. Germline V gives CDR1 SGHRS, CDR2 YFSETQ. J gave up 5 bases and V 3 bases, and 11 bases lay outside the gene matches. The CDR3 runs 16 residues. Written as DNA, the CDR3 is TGCGCCAGCAGCTCGGGACCCGGGACAGGGTTTTATGGCTACACCTTC. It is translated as CASSSGPGTGFYGYTF. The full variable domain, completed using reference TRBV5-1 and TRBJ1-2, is KAGVTQTPRYLIKTRGQQVTLSCSPISGHRSVSWYQQTPGQGLQFLFEYFSETQRNKGNFPGRFSGRQFSNSRSEMNVSTLELGDSALYLCASSSGPGTGFYGYTFGSGTRLTVV.

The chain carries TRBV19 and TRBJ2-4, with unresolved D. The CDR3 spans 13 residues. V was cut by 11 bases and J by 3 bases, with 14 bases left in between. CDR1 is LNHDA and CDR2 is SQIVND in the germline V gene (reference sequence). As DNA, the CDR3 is TGTGCCGCTCAAGAGGCGGACAAAAACATTCAGTACTTC. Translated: CAAQEADKNIQYF.

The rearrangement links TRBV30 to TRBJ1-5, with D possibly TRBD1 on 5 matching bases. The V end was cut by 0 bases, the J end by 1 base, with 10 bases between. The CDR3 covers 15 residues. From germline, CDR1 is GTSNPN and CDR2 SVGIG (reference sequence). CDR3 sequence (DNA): TGTGCCTGGAGTGTCGGGGGATCGAGCAATCAGCCCCAGCATTTT. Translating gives CAWSVGGSSNQPQHF.

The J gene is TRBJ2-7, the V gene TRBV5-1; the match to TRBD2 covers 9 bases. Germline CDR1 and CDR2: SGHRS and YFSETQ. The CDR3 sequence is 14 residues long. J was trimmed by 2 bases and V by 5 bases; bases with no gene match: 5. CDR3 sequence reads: CASRLTSGPYEQYF. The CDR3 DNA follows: TGCGCCAGCAGGTTGACTAGCGGACCCTACGAGCAGTACTTC.

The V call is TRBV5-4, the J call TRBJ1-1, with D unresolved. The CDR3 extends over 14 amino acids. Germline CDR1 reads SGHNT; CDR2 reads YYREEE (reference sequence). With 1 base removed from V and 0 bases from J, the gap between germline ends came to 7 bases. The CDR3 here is CASSLSTVNTEAFF. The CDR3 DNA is TGTGCCAGCAGCTTGTCTACGGTGAACACTGAAGCTTTCTTT.

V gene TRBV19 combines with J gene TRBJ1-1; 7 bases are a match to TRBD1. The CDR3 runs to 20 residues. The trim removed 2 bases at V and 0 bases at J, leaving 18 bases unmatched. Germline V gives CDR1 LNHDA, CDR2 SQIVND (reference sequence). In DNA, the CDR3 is TGTGCCAGTAGTATATCACAAGTAGGCAGGGGGAGATACATGAACACTGAAGCTTTCTTT. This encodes CASSISQVGRGRYMNTEAFF.

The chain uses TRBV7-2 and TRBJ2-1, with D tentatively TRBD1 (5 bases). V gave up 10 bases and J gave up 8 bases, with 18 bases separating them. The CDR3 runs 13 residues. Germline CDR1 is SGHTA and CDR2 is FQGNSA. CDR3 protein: CATARAQTDEQFF. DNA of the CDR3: TGTGCCACGGCCAGGGCCCAGACGGATGAGCAGTTCTTC.

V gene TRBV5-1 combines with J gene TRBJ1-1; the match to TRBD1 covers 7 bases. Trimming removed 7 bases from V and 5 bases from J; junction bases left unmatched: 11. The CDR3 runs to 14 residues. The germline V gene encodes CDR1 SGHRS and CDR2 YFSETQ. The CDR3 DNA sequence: TGCGCCAGCCGCTCCGAGGGGGCGGGAACTGAAGCTTTCTTT. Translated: CASRSEGAGTEAFF.

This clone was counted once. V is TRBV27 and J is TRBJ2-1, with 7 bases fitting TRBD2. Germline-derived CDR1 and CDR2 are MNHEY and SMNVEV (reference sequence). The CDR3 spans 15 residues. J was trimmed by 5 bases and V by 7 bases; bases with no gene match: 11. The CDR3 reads CASNSFSGLNNEQFF. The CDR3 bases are TGTGCCAGCAATTCTTTTAGCGGGCTTAACAATGAGCAGTTCTTC.

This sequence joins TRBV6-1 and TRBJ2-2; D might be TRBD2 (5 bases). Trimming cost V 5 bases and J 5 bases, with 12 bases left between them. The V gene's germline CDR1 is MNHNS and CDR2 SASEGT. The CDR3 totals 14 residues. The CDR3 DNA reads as TGTGCCAGCAGTCCCCCAAGCGGTACCGGGGAGCTGTTTTTT. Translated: CASSPPSGTGELFF.

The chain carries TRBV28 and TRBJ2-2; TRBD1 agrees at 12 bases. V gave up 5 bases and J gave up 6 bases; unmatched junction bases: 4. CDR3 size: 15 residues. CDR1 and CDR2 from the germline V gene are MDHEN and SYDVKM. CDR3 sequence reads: CASSVRDRGPGELFF. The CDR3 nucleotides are TGTGCCAGCAGTGTCCGGGACAGGGGGCCCGGGGAGCTGTTTTTT.

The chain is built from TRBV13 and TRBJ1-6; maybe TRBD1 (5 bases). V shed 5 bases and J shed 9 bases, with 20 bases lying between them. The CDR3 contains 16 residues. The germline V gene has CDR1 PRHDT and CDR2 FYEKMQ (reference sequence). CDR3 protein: CASSRSGWGGTSPLHF. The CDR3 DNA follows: TGTGCCAGCAGCCGCTCGGGGTGGGGGGGAACTTCACCCCTCCACTTT.

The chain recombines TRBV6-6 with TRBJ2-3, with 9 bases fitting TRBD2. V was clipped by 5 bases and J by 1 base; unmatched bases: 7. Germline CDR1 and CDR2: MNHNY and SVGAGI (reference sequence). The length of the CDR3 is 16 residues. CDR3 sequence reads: CASSPLAGVGTDTQYF. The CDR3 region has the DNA TGTGCCAGCAGTCCTTTAGCGGGAGTTGGCACAGATACGCAGTATTTT.

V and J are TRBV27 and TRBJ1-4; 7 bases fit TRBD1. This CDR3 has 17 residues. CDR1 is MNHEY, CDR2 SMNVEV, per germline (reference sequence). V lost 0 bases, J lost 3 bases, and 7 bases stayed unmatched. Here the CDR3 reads CASSLSTGKGANEKLFF. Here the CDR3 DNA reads TGTGCCAGCAGTTTATCGACAGGGAAGGGAGCTAATGAAAAACTGTTTTTT.

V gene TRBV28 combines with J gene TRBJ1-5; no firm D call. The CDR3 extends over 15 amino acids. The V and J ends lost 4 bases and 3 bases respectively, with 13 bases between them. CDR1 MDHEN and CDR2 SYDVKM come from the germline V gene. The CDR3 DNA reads TGTGCCAGCAGTTCCCTGGAGAGCATCAATCAGCCCCAGCATTTT. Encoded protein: CASSSLESINQPQHF.

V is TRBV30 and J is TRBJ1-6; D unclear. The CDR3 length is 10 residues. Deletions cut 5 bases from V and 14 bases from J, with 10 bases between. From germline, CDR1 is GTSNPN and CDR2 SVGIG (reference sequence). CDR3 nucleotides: TGTGCCTGGGGTCGTCAGTCCCTCCACTTT. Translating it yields CAWGRQSLHF.

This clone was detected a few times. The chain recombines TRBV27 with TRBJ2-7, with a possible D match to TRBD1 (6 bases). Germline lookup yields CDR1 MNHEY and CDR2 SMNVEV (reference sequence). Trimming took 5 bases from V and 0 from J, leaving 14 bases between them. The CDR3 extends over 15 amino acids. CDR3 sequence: CASSQDRMTSYEQYF. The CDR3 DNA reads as TGTGCCAGCAGTCAGGACAGAATGACCTCCTACGAGCAGTACTTC.

This chain's CDR3 is CASSLLAGVWETQYF. The CDR3, as DNA: TGTGCCAGCAGCTTACTAGCGGGAGTCTGGGAGACCCAGTACTTC. This chain connects TRBV7-2 to TRBJ2-5; 10 nucleotides line up with TRBD2. Per the germline V gene, CDR1 is SGHTA and CDR2 is FQGNSA. Trimming removed 2 bases from V and 5 bases from J; junction bases left unmatched: 5. The CDR3 covers 15 residues.

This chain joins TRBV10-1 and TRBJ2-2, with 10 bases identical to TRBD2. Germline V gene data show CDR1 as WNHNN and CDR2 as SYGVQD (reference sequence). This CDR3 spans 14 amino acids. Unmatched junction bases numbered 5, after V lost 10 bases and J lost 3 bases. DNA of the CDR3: TGCGCCACCCGTGGGACTAGCGACACCGGGGAGCTGTTTTTT. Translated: CATRGTSDTGELFF.

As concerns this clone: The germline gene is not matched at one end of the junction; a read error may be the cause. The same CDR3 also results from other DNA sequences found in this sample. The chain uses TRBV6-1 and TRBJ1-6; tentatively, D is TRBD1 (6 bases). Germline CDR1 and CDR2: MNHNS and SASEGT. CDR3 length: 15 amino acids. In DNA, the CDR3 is TGTGCCAGCAGACCAGGGGTCTCCTATAATTCCCCCCTCCACTTT. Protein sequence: CASRPGVSYNSPLHF.

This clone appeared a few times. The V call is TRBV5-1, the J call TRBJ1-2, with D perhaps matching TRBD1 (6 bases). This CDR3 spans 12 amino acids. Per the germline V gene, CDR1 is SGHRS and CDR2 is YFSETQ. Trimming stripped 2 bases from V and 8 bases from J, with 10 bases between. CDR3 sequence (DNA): TGCGCCAGCAGCTTTCAGGGACAAGGCTACACCTTC. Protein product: CASSFQGQGYTF.

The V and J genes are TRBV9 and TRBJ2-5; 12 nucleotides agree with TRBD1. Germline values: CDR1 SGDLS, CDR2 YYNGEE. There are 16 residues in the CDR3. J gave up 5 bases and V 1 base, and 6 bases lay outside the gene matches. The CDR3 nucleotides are TGTGCCAGCAGCGTAATGGGGACAGGGGGCAGGGAGACCCAGTACTTC. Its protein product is CASSVMGTGGRETQYF.

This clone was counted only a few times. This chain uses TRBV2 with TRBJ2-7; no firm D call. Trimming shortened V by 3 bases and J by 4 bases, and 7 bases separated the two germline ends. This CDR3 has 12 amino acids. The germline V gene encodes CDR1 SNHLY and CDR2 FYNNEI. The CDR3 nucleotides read TGTGCCAGCAGTGAGATACAGTACGAGCAGTACTTC. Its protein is CASSEIQYEQYF. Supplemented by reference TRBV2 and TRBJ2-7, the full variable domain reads EPEVTQTPSHQVTQMGQEVILRCVPISNHLYFYWYRQILGQKVEFLVSFYNNEISEKSEIFDDQFSVERPDGSNFTLKIRSTKLEDSAMYFCASSEIQYEQYFGPGTRLTVT.

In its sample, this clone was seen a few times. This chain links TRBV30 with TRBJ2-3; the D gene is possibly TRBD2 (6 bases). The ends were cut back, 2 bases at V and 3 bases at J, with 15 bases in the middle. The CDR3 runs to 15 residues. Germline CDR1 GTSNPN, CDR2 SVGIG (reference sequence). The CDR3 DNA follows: TGTGCCTGGAGTTGGTCAGGGAGGCTTACAGATACGCAGTATTTT. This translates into CAWSWSGRLTDTQYF.

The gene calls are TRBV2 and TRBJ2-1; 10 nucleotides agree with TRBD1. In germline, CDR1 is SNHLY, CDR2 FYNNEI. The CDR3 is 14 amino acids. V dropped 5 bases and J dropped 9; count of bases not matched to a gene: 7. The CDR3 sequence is CASSPGQGIVEQFF. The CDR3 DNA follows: TGTGCCAGCAGTCCGGGACAGGGGATAGTTGAGCAGTTCTTC.

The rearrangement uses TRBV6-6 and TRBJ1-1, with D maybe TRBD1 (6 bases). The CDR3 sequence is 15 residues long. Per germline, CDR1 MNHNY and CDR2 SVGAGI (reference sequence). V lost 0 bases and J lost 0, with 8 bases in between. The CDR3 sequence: CASSYSDRLNTEAFF. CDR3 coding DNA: TGTGCCAGCAGTTACTCGGACAGACTGAACACTGAAGCTTTCTTT.

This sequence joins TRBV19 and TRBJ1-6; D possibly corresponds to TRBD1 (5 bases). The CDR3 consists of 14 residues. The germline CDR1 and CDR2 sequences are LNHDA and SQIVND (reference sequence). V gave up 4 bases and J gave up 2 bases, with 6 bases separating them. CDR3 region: CASSRGAYNSPLHF. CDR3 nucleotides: TGTGCCAGTAGTAGGGGGGCCTATAATTCACCCCTCCACTTT.